The 10 T cell receptor beta chains in this list originate from one sample, sequenced in a study of T cells in women clearing cervical HPV infection. Some clones are missing from TCRdb's copy, which holds only in-frame ones; the method was immunoSEQ multiplex PCR. This table holds about 45,000 clones. The sample was blood buffy coat. The receptors shown here come from a woman aged 18 to 69 with a cervical HPV16 infection that either progressed to CIN3+ or cleared (not recorded which).

A word on this clone: Read data end 3 residues before the CDR3 end; the end is taken from the germline J gene. The genes are TRBV20-1 and TRBJ2-7; the match to TRBD2 covers 8 bases. The CDR3 extends over 14 amino acids. Germline values: CDR1 DFQATT, CDR2 SNEGSKA (reference sequence). After removal of 5 bases from V and 1 base from J, the junction contained 7 bases not matched to a gene. Partial CDR3 DNA: TGCAGTGCTCGTTCTGGCGGGAGGTCCTACGAG. Translating it yields CSARSGGRSYE. The whole CDR3 reads CSARSGGRSYEQYF.

Of note for this clone: Read coverage stops 3 residues before the CDR3 terminus; the germline J gene supplies the remainder. This chain uses TRBV9 with TRBJ2-3; the match to TRBD2 covers 8 bases. The CDR3 is made up of 15 amino acids. The V and J ends lost 4 bases and 5 bases, in that order; junction bases with no gene match: 9. Germline V gene data show CDR1 as SGDLS and CDR2 as YYNGEE. Incomplete CDR3 DNA: TGTGCCAGCAGCACCATAGCGGGGAGGGTAGATACG. This codes for CASSTIAGRVDT. From start to end, the CDR3 is CASSTIAGRVDTQYF.

A note on this clone: The read finishes 3 residues shy of the CDR3 end, and the germline J gene is used to complete it. V usage is TRBV29-1 and J usage is TRBJ1-1, with D tentatively TRBD1 (6 bases). The germline gives CDR1 SQVTM, CDR2 ANQGSEA. This CDR3 comprises 14 residues. V dropped 2 bases and J dropped 5 bases, with 15 bases sitting between them. Incomplete CDR3 DNA: TGCAGCGTTGAATTGCCAGAGAGGGGGACTGAA. Translating it yields CSVELPERGTE. The entire CDR3 is CSVELPERGTEAFF.

About this clone: The sequenced fragment ends 3 residues before the CDR3 boundary, so the rest is inferred from the germline J gene. The chain recombines TRBV20-1 with TRBJ2-3; D may be TRBD1 or TRBD2 (5 bases each). V was shortened by 0 bases and J by 0 bases, with 10 bases between the two germline ends. Germline assignment: CDR1 DFQATT and CDR2 SNEGSKA (reference sequence). The CDR3 loop spans 15 amino acids. CDR3 loop: CSARDEGRSTDTQYF. Partial CDR3 DNA: TGCAGTGCTAGAGATGAGGGGCGGAGCACAGATACG.

Of note for this clone: The DNA ends 3 residues before the CDR3 does, and the rest of the CDR3 is filled in from the germline J gene. The gene calls are TRBV29-1 and TRBJ1-2; the D gene is possibly TRBD1 (5 bases). This CDR3 has 11 residues. Germline V lookup: CDR1 SQVTM, CDR2 ANQGSEA. CDR3 protein: CSVEEDRGYTF. The sequenced part of the CDR3 DNA is TGCAGCGTTGAAGAAGACAGAGGC.

To note about this clone: Read data end 3 residues before the CDR3 end; the end is taken from the germline J gene. This sequence joins TRBV7-6 and TRBJ1-2; D may be TRBD1 (6 bases). The CDR3 is 13 amino acids. From germline, CDR1 is SGHVS and CDR2 FNYEAQ. The CDR3 DNA, read in part, is TGTGCCAGCAGCCTGGACAGTCCCTACGGG. Translating gives CASSLDSPYG. The CDR3 in full is CASSLDSPYGYTF.

Of note for this clone: The read terminates 3 residues ahead of where the CDR3 ends, so the germline J gene completes it. The chain joins TRBV5-1 to TRBJ2-1; TRBD2 matches at 11 bases. With V trimmed by 4 bases and J by 3 bases, 6 bases remained unmatched. In germline, CDR1 is SGHRS, CDR2 YFSETQ. The CDR3 length is 16 residues. The DNA read from the CDR3 is TGCGCCAGCAGCAACCCTAGCGGGGGGAACTACAATGAG. This gives the protein CASSNPSGGNYNE. The entire CDR3 protein is CASSNPSGGNYNEQFF.

To note about this clone: The CDR3 end falls 3 residues outside the read, so it is completed with the germline J gene. The chain carries TRBV7-3 and TRBJ1-1; the D gene is possibly TRBD1 (5 bases). Germline CDR1 is SGHTA and CDR2 is FQGTGA. Trimming stripped 2 bases from V and 1 base from J, with 8 bases between. The CDR3 is 14 amino acids. CDR3 DNA, as far as it was read: TGTGCCAGCAGCTTAGCCAGGGAGAACACTGAA. Its protein is CASSLARENTE. The entire CDR3 reads CASSLARENTEAFF.

A remark on this clone: The read terminates 3 residues before the CDR3 end, so the remaining end is supplied by the germline J gene. J is TRBJ1-2 and V is TRBV19, with D possibly matching TRBD1 (6 bases). This CDR3 spans 13 amino acids. Looked up from germline, CDR1 is LNHDA and CDR2 is SQIVND (reference sequence). The sequenced part of the CDR3 DNA is TGTGCCAGTAGATGGACAGTTTCCCAGGGC. It specifies CASRWTVSQG. The complete CDR3 reads CASRWTVSQGYTF.

About this clone: The read stops 3 residues short of the end of the CDR3; the missing end is completed from the germline J gene. The same CDR3 arises from other DNA sequences in this sample as well. This rearrangement joins TRBV11-1 to TRBJ2-6; D gene uncertain. The V gene lost 3 bases and the J gene lost 0 bases, with 6 bases spanning the gap. CDR3 size: 15 residues. Germline-derived CDR1 and CDR2 are SGHAT and FQDESV (reference sequence). The covered CDR3 bases are TGTGCCAGCAGCTTTCCGTTCTCTGGGGCCAACGTC. Its translation: CASSFPFSGANV. The entire CDR3 is CASSFPFSGANVLTF.